The clone carrying this TCR beta chain has a single count. The CDR3 has 15 residues. After removal of 3 bases from V and 7 bases from J, the junction contained 8 bases not matched to a gene. Germline CDR1 and CDR2: SGDLS and YYNGEE. This entry comes from a study of T cell responses to AZD1222 COVID-19 vaccine. Libraries were prepared by immunoSEQ multiplex PCR; TCRdb keeps only in-frame clonotypes and omits some of them. Of about 110,000 clones detected, about 90% appear once; the ten largest clones hold around 4.3%. This clonotype was obtained from an adult in good health. Source: peripheral blood, taken on day 0 of AZD1222 vaccination. The genes are TRBV9 and TRBJ2-7, with 12 bases fitting TRBD1. CDR3 amino acids: CASSERGQGANEQYF. In DNA form, the CDR3 reads TGTGCCAGCAGCGAGAGGGGACAGGGGGCGAATGAGCAGTACTTC.